Below are 3 T cell receptor beta chains sequenced from a single sample in a study of T cells expressing NK-cell markers. TCRdb reprocessed the 5' RACE reads; each CDR3 protein has one entry and no DNA is given. The table lists 150,000 or so distinct CDR3 sequences, with 37% in the top ten. Sequencing was carried out using blood T cells: a sorted CD56 or NKG2C T cell subset, CD4+ or CD8+ T cells, or bulk PBMC T cells (not recorded which). Receptors originate from a woman aged 45-59 years in good health.

The V call is TRBV27, the J call TRBJ2-5; TCRdb's D call of TRBD1 is untestable without DNA. Germline lookup yields CDR1 MNHEY and CDR2 SMNVEV (reference sequence). The CDR3 sequence is 15 residues long. Here the CDR3 reads CASTNIGTGKETQYF.

This sequence joins TRBV6-1 and TRBJ2-1. Per germline, CDR1 MNHNS and CDR2 SASEGT. This CDR3 comprises 14 residues. CDR3 sequence: CASSDRMDYNEQFF.

The V gene is TRBV5-1, the J gene TRBJ1-1. The CDR3 spans 12 residues. Germline values: CDR1 SGHRS, CDR2 YFSETQ. The CDR3 loop reads CASSLGGVEAFF.